One and the same sample provided the 26 T cell receptor beta chains below, sequenced in a study of cytomegalovirus exposure and HLA in healthy donors. Primers for the PCR totalled 60 Vbeta and 13 Jbeta. Here immunoSEQ multiplex PCR was the method, and the copy in TCRdb shows in-frame clones only, minus some. The sample carries under 200,000 clones, around 80% recorded once. What was sequenced was PBMCs. Receptor source: a male donor in good health and CMV-seropositive.

The chain has TRBV19 and TRBJ2-2; weak D call: TRBD2 (5 bases). The V gene lost 5 bases and the J gene lost 0 bases, with 13 bases spanning the gap. Germline V CDR1 and CDR2: LNHDA, SQIVND (reference sequence). CDR3 size: 16 residues. CDR3 nucleotides: TGTGCCAGTAGTCCCCGAGGGCTCGCGAACACCGGGGAGCTGTTTTTT. It specifies CASSPRGLANTGELFF.

The V and J genes are TRBV5-4 and TRBJ2-3; perhaps TRBD2 as D (6 bases). V lost 0 bases and J lost 6, with 11 bases in between. The CDR3 loop spans 14 amino acids. From germline, CDR1 is SGHNT and CDR2 YYREEE (reference sequence). CDR3 nucleotides: TGTGCCAGCAGCTTGGGGGACTCGCGGGATACGCAGTATTTT. It translates to CASSLGDSRDTQYF.

The genes are TRBV4-3 and TRBJ2-2; 10 nucleotides align to TRBD2. The CDR3 runs to 15 residues. Per the germline V gene, CDR1 is LGHNA and CDR2 is YSLEER. J gave up 4 bases and V 1 base, and 0 bases lay outside the gene matches. This chain's CDR3 is CASSQGLAGTGELFF. The CDR3 DNA sequence: TGCGCCAGCAGCCAAGGACTAGCGGGCACCGGGGAGCTGTTTTTT.

This rearrangement joins TRBV30 to TRBJ1-1; D uncertain. Germline V CDR1 and CDR2: GTSNPN, SVGIG (reference sequence). This CDR3 has 13 amino acids. Trimming removed 4 bases from V and 4 bases from J, with 13 bases in between. The CDR3 protein is CAWTSVGSTEAFF. The CDR3 nucleotides read TGTGCCTGGACTAGTGTGGGTAGCACTGAAGCTTTCTTT.

CDR3 sequence (DNA): TGTGCCAGCAGCCTCGGACAGGGGGCCTACGAGCAGTACTTC. It encodes CASSLGQGAYEQYF. The chain couples TRBV7-2 to TRBJ2-5; 10 nucleotides line up with TRBD1. The J call may not be correct, given that the DNA end is closer to TRBJ2-7. From germline, CDR1 is SGHTA and CDR2 FQGNSA. The CDR3 is made up of 14 amino acids.

The CDR3 bases are TGCGCCAGCAGCCCGGGTGGGACAGGGCACTACGAGCAGTACTTC. It translates to CASSPGGTGHYEQYF. This chain links TRBV5-1 with TRBJ2-7; 9 bases align to TRBD1. Germline V CDR1 and CDR2: SGHRS, YFSETQ. There are 15 residues in the CDR3. Unmatched junction bases numbered 8, after V lost 4 bases and J lost 3 bases.

The rearrangement joins TRBV7-6 to TRBJ2-2, with TRBD1 identical over 7 bases. Germline CDR1 SGHVS, CDR2 FNYEAQ. The V and J ends lost 5 bases and 7 bases, in that order; junction bases with no gene match: 16. The CDR3 length is 17 residues. The CDR3 DNA reads TGTGCCAGCAGCAAAACTATCTCAGGGGGTTCGAACGGGGAGCTGTTTTTT. It is translated as CASSKTISGGSNGELFF.

The chain is built from TRBV30 and TRBJ2-5, with 9 bases that match TRBD2. The CDR3 sequence is 16 residues long. V gave up 3 bases and J gave up 1 base; unmatched junction bases: 9. The V gene's germline CDR1 is GTSNPN and CDR2 SVGIG (reference sequence). The chain's CDR3 is CAWRREGNLRQETQYF. The DNA for the CDR3 is TGTGCCTGGAGGCGGGAGGGGAATTTACGCCAAGAGACCCAGTACTTC. The variable domain in full, completed from reference TRBV30 and TRBJ2-5, reads SQTIHQWPATLVQPVGSPLSLECTVEGTSNPNLYWYRQAAGRGLQLLFYSVGIGQISSEVPQNLSASRPQDRQFILSSKKLLLSDSGFYLCAWRREGNLRQETQYFGPGTRLLVL.

The rearrangement joins TRBV6-6 to TRBJ2-7; 7 nucleotides align to TRBD1. The germline V gene has CDR1 MNHNY and CDR2 SVGAGI (reference sequence). CDR3 size: 13 residues. Unmatched junction bases numbered 6, after V lost 8 bases and J lost 2 bases. The DNA for the CDR3 is TGTGCCAGCCTAGGGACAGACCCCTACGAGCAGTACTTC. It yields the protein CASLGTDPYEQYF.

V is TRBV4-3 and J is TRBJ1-5; no definite D call. V lost 0 bases to trimming and J lost 5 bases, with 5 bases between them. Germline-derived CDR1 and CDR2 are LGHNA and YSLEER. The CDR3 sequence is 13 residues long. In nucleotides, the CDR3 is TGCGCCAGCAGCCAAGATGAGCATCAGCCCCAGCATTTT. It specifies CASSQDEHQPQHF.

This chain links TRBV6-5 with TRBJ2-7; maybe TRBD1 (6 bases). Between the trimmed V and J ends, which lost 7 bases and 2 bases, there was a span of 12 bases. Per the germline V gene, CDR1 is MNHEY and CDR2 is SVGAGI. This CDR3 comprises 13 residues. The CDR3 reads CASKRAGAYEQYF. CDR3 nucleotide sequence: TGTGCCAGCAAACGAGCAGGGGCCTACGAGCAGTACTTC.

The rearrangement joins TRBV27 to TRBJ1-1; 7 nucleotides line up with TRBD1. This CDR3 contains 13 residues. Trimming took 10 bases from V and 0 from J; bases not matched to a gene: 5. Germline V gene sequence: CDR1 MNHEY, CDR2 SMNVEV (reference sequence). The CDR3 loop is CATGTAMNTEAFF. In nucleotides, the CDR3 is TGTGCCACCGGGACAGCCATGAACACTGAAGCTTTCTTT.

The chain is built from TRBV27 and TRBJ2-5; D might be TRBD2 (6 bases). Germline CDR1 MNHEY, CDR2 SMNVEV (reference sequence). The CDR3 is 15 residues long. The V gene lost 4 bases and the J gene lost 3 bases, with 15 bases spanning the gap. The CDR3 bases are TGTGCCAGCAGTTCTAACCGGGACTCTAAAGAGACCCAGTACTTC. Encoded protein: CASSSNRDSKETQYF.

V and J are TRBV5-1 and TRBJ1-2; D unresolved. V was cut by 4 bases and J by 6 bases, with 16 bases left in between. CDR3 length: 14 amino acids. Germline lookup yields CDR1 SGHRS and CDR2 YFSETQ. Here the CDR3 reads CASSSGRGPDGYTF. The DNA for the CDR3 is TGCGCCAGCAGCAGCGGACGGGGTCCAGATGGCTACACCTTC.

This clone has a single count. One junction end disagrees with the germline gene, perhaps due to a read error. The chain recombines TRBV9 with TRBJ2-1, with TRBD1 identical over 9 bases. There are 15 residues in the CDR3. Per the germline V gene, CDR1 is SGDLS and CDR2 is YYNGEE. CDR3 DNA sequence: TGTGCCAGCAGCAGCCGGGACAGGGTCTACGATGAGCAGTTCTTC. This encodes CASSSRDRVYDEQFF.

This rearrangement joins TRBV5-6 to TRBJ1-2; D possibly corresponds to TRBD1 (6 bases). CDR1 and CDR2 from the germline V gene are SGHDT and YYEEEE. The CDR3 consists of 13 residues. V was cut by 4 bases and J by 8 bases, with 15 bases left in between. The DNA for the CDR3 is TGTGCCAGCAGCCTCAGGGGTGTGCAGGGCTACACCTTC. Translating it yields CASSLRGVQGYTF.

This rearrangement joins TRBV4-1 to TRBJ2-1; 14 positions agree with TRBD2. With V trimmed by 4 bases and J by 7 bases, 9 bases remained unmatched. The CDR3 loop spans 17 amino acids. Germline V lookup: CDR1 MGHRA, CDR2 YSYEKL. The CDR3 here is CASSPGLAGVFGNEQFF. DNA of the CDR3: TGCGCCAGCAGCCCGGGACTAGCGGGAGTCTTTGGGAATGAGCAGTTCTTC.

This chain uses TRBV6-1 with TRBJ2-7; the D gene is possibly TRBD2 (5 bases). CDR3 length equals 15 residues. The germline gives CDR1 MNHNS, CDR2 SASEGT. V was pared by 7 bases and J by 0 bases, with 16 bases between. CDR3 sequence reads: CASTFQGGNSYEQYF. The CDR3 nucleotides are TGTGCCAGCACCTTCCAAGGAGGCAACTCCTACGAGCAGTACTTC.

The V call is TRBV27, the J call TRBJ2-7; the D gene is possibly TRBD2 (7 bases). Germline V gene lookup returns CDR1 MNHEY and CDR2 SMNVEV (reference sequence). Between the trimmed V and J ends, which lost 4 bases and 0 bases, there was a span of 22 bases. This CDR3 contains 18 residues. The CDR3, as DNA: TGTGCCAGCAGTTGGGGAGGGATTTCCGGGACATCCTCCTACGAGCAGTACTTC. This codes for CASSWGGISGTSSYEQYF.

This sequence joins TRBV19 and TRBJ2-5, with 8 bases aligning to TRBD2. With V trimmed by 0 bases and J by 3 bases, 6 bases remained unmatched. In germline, CDR1 is LNHDA, CDR2 SQIVND (reference sequence). This CDR3 is built from 16 residues. CDR3 amino acids: CASSIDHGAGEETQYF. In DNA form, the CDR3 reads TGTGCCAGTAGTATAGATCATGGAGCGGGAGAAGAGACCCAGTACTTC.

The chain links TRBV5-6 to TRBJ2-3; D is uncertain. This CDR3 contains 14 residues. Germline CDR1 SGHDT, CDR2 YYEEEE. V lost 4 bases and J lost 0, with 9 bases in between. The DNA of the CDR3 is TGTGCCAGCAGCCCGATAACTAGCACAGATACGCAGTATTTT. Protein: CASSPITSTDTQYF.

This sequence joins TRBV18 and TRBJ2-2; 10 bases are a match to TRBD2. The CDR3 has 20 amino acids. The V gene end was trimmed by 1 base and the J gene end by 1 base; junction bases not matched to a gene: 12. Per the germline V gene, CDR1 is KGHSH and CDR2 is LQKENI. CDR3 sequence: CASSPHPIAGGPLNTGELFF. Written as DNA, the CDR3 is TGTGCCAGCTCACCACACCCCATAGCGGGAGGCCCTTTGAACACCGGGGAGCTGTTTTTT.

The rearrangement links TRBV30 to TRBJ1-2, with no clear D. V was pared by 2 bases and J by 8 bases, with 12 bases between. Germline CDR1 GTSNPN, CDR2 SVGIG (reference sequence). The CDR3 is 12 amino acids. CDR3 sequence reads: CAWSSAAGGYTF. The CDR3 DNA follows: TGTGCCTGGAGTTCTGCCGCCGGGGGCTACACCTTC.

A note on this clone: One junction end disagrees with the germline gene, perhaps due to a read error. The chain links TRBV15 to TRBJ2-5; D gene ambiguous. The CDR3 totals 12 residues. Germline V gene lookup returns CDR1 LNHNV and CDR2 YYDKDF (reference sequence). CDR3 protein: CAASRDRPPGYF. The CDR3, as DNA: TGTGCCGCCAGCAGAGATCGGCCTCCGGGGTACTTC.

V and J are TRBV11-1 and TRBJ2-6; D call uncertain. In germline, CDR1 is SGHAT, CDR2 FQDESV (reference sequence). V lost 5 bases and J 4 bases, leaving 15 bases between the germline ends. CDR3 length: 16 residues. CDR3 protein: CASSHIAESGANVLTF. The CDR3 bases are TGTGCCAGCAGCCATATAGCTGAATCGGGGGCCAACGTCCTGACTTTC.

The chain carries TRBV28 and TRBJ2-7, with D unclear. The V and J ends lost 6 bases and 12 bases respectively, with 24 bases between them. Germline V lookup: CDR1 MDHEN, CDR2 SYDVKM. The CDR3 extends over 14 amino acids. The CDR3 here is CASSPTLGPYVPYF. The CDR3 DNA reads TGTGCCAGCAGCCCTACGCTCGGTCCCTACGTGCCGTACTTC. The complete variable domain, with remaining parts taken from reference TRBV28 and TRBJ2-7, reads DVKVTQSSRYLVKRTGEKVFLECVQDMDHENMFWYRQDPGLGLRLIYFSYDVKMKEKGDIPEGYSVSREKKERFSLILESASTNQTSMYLCASSPTLGPYVPYFGPGTRLTVT.